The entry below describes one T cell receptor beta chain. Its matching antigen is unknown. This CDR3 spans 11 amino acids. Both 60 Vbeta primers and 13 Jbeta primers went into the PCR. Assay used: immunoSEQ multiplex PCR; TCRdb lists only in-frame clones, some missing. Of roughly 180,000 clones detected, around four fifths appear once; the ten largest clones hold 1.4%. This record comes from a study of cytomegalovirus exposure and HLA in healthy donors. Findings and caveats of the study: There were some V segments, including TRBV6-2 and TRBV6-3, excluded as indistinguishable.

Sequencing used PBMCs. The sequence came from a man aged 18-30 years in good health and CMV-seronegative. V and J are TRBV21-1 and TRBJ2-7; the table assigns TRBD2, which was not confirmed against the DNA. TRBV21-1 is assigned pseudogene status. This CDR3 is CASSKVNEQYF. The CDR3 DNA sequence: TGTGCCAGCAGCAAAGTAAACGAGCAGTACTTC.